Sequencing of this T cell receptor (beta chain) was carried out in a study of regulatory T cells in long-lasting Graves disease. Study results and caveats: Newly diagnosed disease favored TRBV20-1 and TRBJ2-1 over persistent disease. Public clonotype sharing was higher in persistent than newly diagnosed patients.

This clonotype was found a few times. The antigen is undetermined. Germline CDR1 reads MGHRA; CDR2 reads YSYEKL. Trimming removed 4 bases at V and 2 bases at J, with 18 bases between. The CDR3 has 16 amino acids. Time point reported: newly diagnosed GD, antithyroid drugs for less than 3 months. The TCR library was made from RNA that had been extracted from PBMCs in TRIzol. To make TCR beta libraries, researchers used iRepertoire HTBI primers and Arm-PCR of CDR3 regions. MiXCR was run by TCRdb on the multiplex PCR reads, yielding one entry per CDR3 protein. The table lists over 400,000 distinct CDR3 sequences, about 14% of them singletons. These data were also reused for a study on T cells in Graves' hyperthyroidism and ophthalmopathy. As reported in that work: Disease duration under 2 months; hyperthyroidism patients were aged 18 to 65. Blood held most thyroid clonotypes expanded above 0.001 frequency.

The TCR sequence derives from a woman in her forties or fifties with Graves disease. This specimen was peripheral blood mononuclear cells (PBMCs), taken at new diagnosis, from a patient treated with antithyroid drugs. The rearrangement uses TRBV4-1 and TRBJ2-7; D is perhaps TRBD1 (6 bases). This CDR3 reads CASSPIGGQGPYEQYF. The DNA of the CDR3 is TGCGCCAGCAGCCCGATTGGTGGGCAGGGGCCCTACGAGCAGTACTTC.